The 26 T cell receptor beta chains given below trace back to one sample, sequenced in a study of cytomegalovirus exposure and HLA in healthy donors. Vbeta (60) and Jbeta (13) primers were used in the PCR. Libraries were prepared by immunoSEQ multiplex PCR; TCRdb keeps only in-frame clonotypes and omits some of them. The sample includes roughly 200,000 clones, roughly four fifths of them seen just once. The sequenced sample was PBMCs. Receptor source: a woman aged 30 to 39 in good health and CMV-seropositive.

This chain links TRBV25-1 with TRBJ2-7; 11 bases are shared with TRBD1. The germline CDR1 and CDR2 sequences are MGHDK and SYGVNS. V was pared by 10 bases and J by 7 bases, with 9 bases of the junction left unmatched. The CDR3 length is 13 residues. The DNA for the CDR3 is TGTGCCACCATAGGACAGGGGGCGCGGGAGCAGTACTTC. Protein: CATIGQGAREQYF.

The V call is TRBV4-1, the J call TRBJ2-7; 7 bases match TRBD2. The junction had 9 bases not matched to a gene; V was cut back by 5 bases and J by 2 bases. The CDR3 length is 15 residues. CDR1 is MGHRA and CDR2 is YSYEKL in the germline V gene. DNA for the CDR3: TGCGCCAGCAGCGTAAGGGGCGGGAGAACCTACGAGCAGTACTTC. This encodes CASSVRGGRTYEQYF.

The sample holds one count of this clone. The rearrangement links TRBV6-1 to TRBJ1-1; unclear D gene. Trimming took off 7 bases at V and 0 bases at J, with 12 bases between the two ends. CDR1 and CDR2 from the germline V gene are MNHNS and SASEGT. The CDR3 is made up of 14 amino acids. This CDR3 is CASTRGFMNTEAFF. CDR3 DNA: TGTGCCAGCACACGGGGTTTCATGAACACTGAAGCTTTCTTT.

V gene TRBV29-1 combines with J gene TRBJ2-3, with 8 bases aligning to TRBD2. Per germline, CDR1 SQVTM and CDR2 ANQGSEA. CDR3 size: 15 residues. The ends lost 4 bases at V and 2 bases at J; junction bases unmatched: 8. Here the CDR3 reads CSVAGVAGPTDTQYF. The CDR3 DNA follows: TGCAGCGTTGCGGGGGTAGCGGGACCCACAGATACGCAGTATTTT.

The chain is built from TRBV10-3 and TRBJ2-7; TRBD1 matches at 10 bases. J gave up 6 bases and V 6 bases, and 8 bases lay outside the gene matches. Germline V gene data show CDR1 as ENHRY and CDR2 as SYGVKD. The CDR3 length is 14 residues. CDR3: CAIRGGQGDAEQYF. The CDR3 DNA is TGTGCCATCAGGGGCGGACAGGGGGACGCCGAGCAGTACTTC.

The chain has TRBV28 and TRBJ2-1; D ambiguous. V lost 2 bases to trimming and J lost 2 bases, with 7 bases between them. This CDR3 has 14 residues. CDR1 MDHEN and CDR2 SYDVKM come from the germline V gene. The CDR3 protein is CASSLVGAYNEQFF. The CDR3 coding sequence is TGTGCCAGCAGTTTAGTGGGCGCCTACAATGAGCAGTTCTTC.

The chain couples TRBV30 to TRBJ1-5; D not resolved. The CDR3 length is 13 residues. V shed 5 bases and J shed 1 base, with 9 bases lying between them. Germline V lookup: CDR1 GTSNPN, CDR2 SVGIG (reference sequence). CDR3 protein: CAWATESNQPQHF. CDR3 nucleotides: TGTGCCTGGGCCACAGAAAGCAATCAGCCCCAGCATTTT.

The chain uses TRBV5-4 and TRBJ1-2, with TRBD1 matching 10 bases. The length of the CDR3 is 16 residues. Germline CDR1 reads SGHNT; CDR2 reads YYREEE (reference sequence). The ends lost 0 bases at V and 8 bases at J; junction bases unmatched: 10. The CDR3 sequence is CASSLALRGQGQGYTF. The CDR3 coding sequence is TGTGCCAGCAGCTTGGCCCTCCGGGGACAGGGGCAAGGCTACACCTTC.

About this clone itself: One junction end does not reproduce the germline sequence, and a read error may be involved. This chain uses TRBV7-9 with TRBJ1-2; D is perhaps TRBD1 (6 bases). This CDR3 has 12 amino acids. Germline CDR1 and CDR2: SEHNR and FQNEAQ (reference sequence). The CDR3: CASSGDNYGYNF. CDR3 DNA: TGTGCCAGCAGCGGGGACAACTATGGCTACAACTTC.

The chain is built from TRBV28 and TRBJ2-5, with TRBD1 matching over 8 bases. Germline V lookup: CDR1 MDHEN, CDR2 SYDVKM. This CDR3 contains 13 residues. V shed 8 bases and J 3 bases; nucleotides not matched to a gene: 5. The CDR3 DNA reads TGTGCCAGCGTGGACAGGGTTGAAGAGACCCAGTACTTC. It encodes CASVDRVEETQYF.

The CDR3 sequence: CASSSGQGYGYTF. CDR3 nucleotides: TGTGCCAGCAGCTCCGGACAGGGCTATGGCTACACCTTC. The V and J genes are TRBV7-3 and TRBJ1-2; 8 bases are shared with TRBD1. The CDR3 consists of 13 residues. Germline CDR1 reads SGHTA; CDR2 reads FQGTGA. Trimming at V came to 4 bases and at J to 4 bases, leaving 2 bases not matched to a gene.

The chain uses TRBV6-5 and TRBJ1-3, with no clear D. V shed 7 bases and J shed 4 bases, with 17 bases lying between them. This CDR3 is built from 15 residues. CDR1 is MNHEY and CDR2 is SVGAGI in the germline V gene. The CDR3 region is CASTQSWQFGNTIYF. In nucleotides, the CDR3 is TGTGCCAGCACACAGTCGTGGCAGTTCGGAAACACCATATATTTT.

Concerning this clone itself: A junction end diverges from the germline sequence, so it may reflect a read error. V is TRBV29-1 and J is TRBJ2-5; 9 positions match TRBD2. Looked up from germline, CDR1 is SQVTM and CDR2 is ANQGSEA. The CDR3 totals 14 residues. In DNA form, the CDR3 reads TGCAGCGTAGAGCCAACCGGGACTAGCTCGGTCTTGGACTTC. Translating it yields CSVEPTGTSSVLDF. Using reference TRBV29-1 and TRBJ2-5 for the parts outside the CDR3, the full variable domain is SAVISQKPSRDICQRGTSLTIQCQVDSQVTMMFWYRQQPGQSLTLIATANQGSEATYESGFVIDKFPISRPNLTFSTLTVSNMSPEDSSIYLCSVEPTGTSSVLDFGPGTRLLVL.

The V and J genes are TRBV11-2 and TRBJ1-1; 9 nucleotides line up with TRBD1. CDR1 is SGHAT, CDR2 FQNNGV, per germline. The CDR3 loop spans 15 amino acids. Trimming at V came to 11 bases and at J to 4 bases, leaving 14 bases not matched to a gene. CDR3 amino acids: CASGVDRGSVTEAFF. DNA for the CDR3: TGTGCCTCGGGGGTGGACAGGGGCTCGGTCACTGAAGCTTTCTTT.

Only a few counts were recorded for this clone. The rearrangement uses TRBV7-2 and TRBJ2-3; no clear D. The CDR3 runs 15 residues. Germline CDR1 is SGHTA and CDR2 is FQGNSA. V was shortened by 5 bases and J by 1 base, with 13 bases between the two germline ends. The CDR3 DNA sequence: TGTGCCAGCAGCCCCTTTAGTCCCGGCACAGATACGCAGTATTTT. Translation: CASSPFSPGTDTQYF.

Worth noting for this clone: The conserved phenylalanine or tryptophan normally closing the CDR3 is absent here, so this likely arose from a read error. CDR3 residues: CASKGQRNTEAFL. The CDR3 DNA follows: TGTGCCAGCAAGGGACAGAGGAACACTGAAGCTTTCCTT. This chain connects TRBV2 to TRBJ1-1, with TRBD1 matching over 7 bases. Germline lookup yields CDR1 SNHLY and CDR2 FYNNEI. This CDR3 spans 13 amino acids. The junction had 3 bases not matched to a gene; V was cut back by 7 bases and J by 1 base.

This clone was seen only once. This chain uses TRBV7-2 with TRBJ2-7, with 16 bases that match TRBD2. Trimming took 3 bases from V and 6 from J; bases not matched to a gene: 5. The CDR3 consists of 16 residues. CDR1 is SGHTA, CDR2 FQGNSA, per germline. CDR3 amino acids: CASSLGLAGGLGEQYF. CDR3 sequence (DNA): TGTGCCAGCAGCTTGGGACTAGCGGGAGGGCTTGGCGAGCAGTACTTC.

The chain uses TRBV4-3 and TRBJ2-7; TRBD2 matches 12 bases. CDR1 and CDR2 (germline): LGHNA, YSLEER. V trimming: 4 bases; J trimming: 2 bases; junction bases outside the gene matches: 3. The CDR3 loop spans 15 amino acids. As DNA, the CDR3 is TGCGCCAGCAGCCTCGGACTAGCGGGGACCTACGAGCAGTACTTC. This translates into CASSLGLAGTYEQYF.

This chain links TRBV6-5 with TRBJ2-3; no clear D. Germline CDR1 is MNHEY and CDR2 is SVGAGI. The CDR3 consists of 14 residues. V was cut by 5 bases and J by 3 bases, with 12 bases left in between. The CDR3 DNA reads TGTGCCAGCAGTGAGGTTTGGGTTACAGATACGCAGTATTTT. This encodes CASSEVWVTDTQYF.

J is TRBJ2-7 and V is TRBV6-5; D is unclear. This CDR3 spans 15 amino acids. Trimming took 0 bases from V and 0 from J, leaving 9 bases between them. Per germline, CDR1 MNHEY and CDR2 SVGAGI. The CDR3 nucleotides read TGTGCCAGCAGTTACTCGGTCAGGATCTCCTACGAGCAGTACTTC. Its translation: CASSYSVRISYEQYF.

This clone has more than one count but fewer than ten. V gene TRBV5-5 combines with J gene TRBJ1-5; D perhaps matches TRBD1 (5 bases). V was cut by 2 bases and J by 6 bases, with 9 bases left in between. The CDR3 length is 13 residues. Per germline, CDR1 SGHKS and CDR2 YYEKEE (reference sequence). CDR3 amino acids: CASSLSGSQPQHF. The CDR3 DNA follows: TGTGCCAGCAGCTTATCAGGGTCTCAGCCCCAGCATTTT.

This clone was seen a few times. The rearrangement joins TRBV18 to TRBJ1-2; no clear D. Germline values: CDR1 KGHSH, CDR2 LQKENI. This CDR3 has 14 amino acids. V lost 3 bases and J lost 0, with 8 bases in between. This CDR3 reads CASSPQAPNYGYTF. Written as DNA, the CDR3 is TGTGCCAGCTCACCGCAGGCCCCTAACTATGGCTACACCTTC.

V gene TRBV7-9 combines with J gene TRBJ1-4, with 8 bases identical to TRBD1. There are 15 residues in the CDR3. Germline V gene lookup returns CDR1 SEHNR and CDR2 FQNEAQ (reference sequence). The V segment lost 5 bases and the J segment 5 bases; nucleotides outside the gene matches: 7. The CDR3 DNA follows: TGTGCCAGCAGCCTCACAGGGGGTAGCAATGAAAAACTGTTTTTT. Amino acid sequence: CASSLTGGSNEKLFF.

This chain uses TRBV18 with TRBJ2-1; D perhaps matches TRBD1 (5 bases). The germline V and J ends were trimmed by 3 bases and 3 bases, with 6 bases remaining between them. The V gene's germline CDR1 is KGHSH and CDR2 LQKENI. CDR3 length: 13 residues. In DNA form, the CDR3 reads TGTGCCAGCTCACCCGACAGCTACAATGAGCAGTTCTTC. This translates into CASSPDSYNEQFF.

The chain has TRBV5-1 and TRBJ1-1; D is possibly TRBD1 (6 bases). This CDR3 has 14 residues. V lost 3 bases, J lost 1 base, and 10 bases lay in between. Germline CDR1 SGHRS, CDR2 YFSETQ. The CDR3 DNA is TGCGCCAGCAGCTCGGACAGACCGAACACTGAAGCTTTCTTT. It yields the protein CASSSDRPNTEAFF.

This chain connects TRBV5-1 to TRBJ2-2; 7 bases line up with TRBD1. The junction had 15 bases not matched to a gene; V was cut back by 4 bases and J by 6 bases. Germline CDR1 reads SGHRS; CDR2 reads YFSETQ. This CDR3 has 17 residues. CDR3 DNA: TGCGCCAGCAGCCGGAACCCCTTTCAGGGGGTGGCCGGGGAGCTGTTTTTT. Its protein product is CASSRNPFQGVAGELFF.